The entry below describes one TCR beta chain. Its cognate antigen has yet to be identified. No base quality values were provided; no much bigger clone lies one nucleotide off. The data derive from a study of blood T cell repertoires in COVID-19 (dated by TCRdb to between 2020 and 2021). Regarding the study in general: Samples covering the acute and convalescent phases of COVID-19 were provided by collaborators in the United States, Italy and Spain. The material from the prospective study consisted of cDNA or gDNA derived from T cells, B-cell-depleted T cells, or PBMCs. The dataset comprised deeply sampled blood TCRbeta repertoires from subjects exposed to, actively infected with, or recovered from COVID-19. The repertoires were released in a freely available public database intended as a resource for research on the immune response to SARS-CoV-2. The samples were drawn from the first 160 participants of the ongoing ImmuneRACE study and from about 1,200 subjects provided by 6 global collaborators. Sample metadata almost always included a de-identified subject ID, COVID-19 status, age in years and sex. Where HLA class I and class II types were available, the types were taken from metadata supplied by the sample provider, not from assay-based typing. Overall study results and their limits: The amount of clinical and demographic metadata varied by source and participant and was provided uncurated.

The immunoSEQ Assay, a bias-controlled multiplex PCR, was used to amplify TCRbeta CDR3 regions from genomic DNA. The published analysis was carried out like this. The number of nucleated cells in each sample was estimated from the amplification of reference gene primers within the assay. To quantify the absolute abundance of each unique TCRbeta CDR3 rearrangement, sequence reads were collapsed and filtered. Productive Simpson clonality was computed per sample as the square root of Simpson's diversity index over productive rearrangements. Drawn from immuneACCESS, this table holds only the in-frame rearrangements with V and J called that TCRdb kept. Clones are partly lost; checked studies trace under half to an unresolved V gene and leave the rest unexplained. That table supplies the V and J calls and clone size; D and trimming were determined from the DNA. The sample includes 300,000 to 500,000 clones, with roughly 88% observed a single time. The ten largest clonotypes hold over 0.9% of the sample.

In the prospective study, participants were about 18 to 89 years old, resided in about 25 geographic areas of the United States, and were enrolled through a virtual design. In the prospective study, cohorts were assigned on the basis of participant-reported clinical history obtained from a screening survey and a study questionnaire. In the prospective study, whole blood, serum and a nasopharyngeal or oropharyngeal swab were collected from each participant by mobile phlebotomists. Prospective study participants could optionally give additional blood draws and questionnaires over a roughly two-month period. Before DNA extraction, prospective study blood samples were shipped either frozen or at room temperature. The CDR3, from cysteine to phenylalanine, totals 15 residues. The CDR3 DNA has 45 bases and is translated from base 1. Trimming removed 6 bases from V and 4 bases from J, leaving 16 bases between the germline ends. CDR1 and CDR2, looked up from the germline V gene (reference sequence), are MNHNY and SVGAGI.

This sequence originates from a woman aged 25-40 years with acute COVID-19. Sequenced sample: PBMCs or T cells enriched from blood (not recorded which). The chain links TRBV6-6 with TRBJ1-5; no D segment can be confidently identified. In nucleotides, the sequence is TGTGCCAGCAGGGGCAGCGGGCTGGGGAATCAGCCCCAGCATTTT. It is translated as CASRGSGLGNQPQHF.